This T cell receptor (beta chain) is from a study of metastatic and nonmetastatic thyroid tumors. By share, this clone ranks as medium-sized (0.01 to 0.1%). The CDR3 consists of 16 residues. The germline gives CDR1 MNHEY, CDR2 SMNVEV (reference sequence). The junction had 17 bases not matched to a gene; V was cut back by 3 bases and J by 12 bases. Before thyroid surgery, none of the patients had received any treatment. In the original analysis: The study took CDR3 differences across clinicopathological groups and made a distant-metastasis classifier for papillary thyroid cancer from them. TCRdb recomputed clones from the PCR reads via MiXCR. The V and J calls follow TCRdb's processing rather than the paper's. The sample records about 14,000 clones, about 20% being singletons.

The material sequenced was blood. The source of this sequence is a female donor with papillary thyroid cancer or a benign thyroid nodule (not recorded which). Some clones in this sample may be carry-over from other donors' samples. The chain combines TRBV27 with TRBJ2-7; 10 bases are a match to TRBD1. The CDR3 region is CASSFYPGQGDLKRYF. The CDR3 nucleotides read TGTGCCAGCAGTTTCTATCCTGGACAGGGGGACCTAAAGCGGTACTTC.